Only a few counts were recorded for the clone carrying this T cell receptor (beta chain). The target antigen is unknown. A much larger clone sits a single nucleotide away, making a read error possible. The record originates from a study of T cells in Graves' hyperthyroidism and ophthalmopathy. General study points: Ophthalmopathy was predicted by the model a median of about six months ahead of onset. Most clonotypes expanded in thyroid above 0.001 were likewise present in blood.

Amplified regions were TCR beta CDR3 sequences from RNA transcripts. The HTBI primer set drove a first-round RT-PCR of the TCR CDR3. From the multiplex PCR reads, TCRdb called clonotypes with MiXCR, one entry per CDR3 protein. The profile shows fewer than 700,000 distinct CDR3 sequences, roughly 16% of them singletons. The CDR3 has 12 residues. CDR1 and CDR2 from the germline V gene are MDHEN and SYDVKM. Germline trimming cut 9 bases from V and 6 bases from J; bases unmatched to any gene: 7. Lactation, pregnancy, other autoimmune disease or uncontrolled infection excluded patients. Sequenced input: blood. The genes are TRBV28 and TRBJ2-7; 8 bases align to TRBD1. This receptor was taken from a young woman with Graves' hyperthyroidism. The CDR3 DNA reads as TGTGCCAGTCAAGACAGGGGTAGCGAGCAGTACTTC. Its translation: CASQDRGSEQYF.